Here is one T cell receptor beta chain with its context. Its antigen remains unknown. This specimen comes from a study of regulatory T cells in long-lasting Graves disease. The CDR3 has 14 amino acids. Germline CDR1 and CDR2: LNHDA and SQIVND (reference sequence). Trimming pared 6 bases from V and 0 bases from J, leaving 11 bases between. Assembly of TCR beta libraries relied on iRepertoire HTBI primers together with Arm-PCR of CDR3 regions. TCRdb reanalysed the multiplex PCR reads using MiXCR and keeps one entry per CDR3 protein. The profile shows more than 450,000 distinct CDR3 sequences, more than 10% of them singletons. Findings of the study overall: With a small sample size, accuracy may have been reduced.

Time point given: newly diagnosed GD, antithyroid drugs for less than 3 months. The TCR library used RNA extracted from PBMCs. The sample was also reused in another study, on T cells in Graves' hyperthyroidism and ophthalmopathy.

The chain joins TRBV19 to TRBJ1-1; D is undetermined. The material sequenced was peripheral blood mononuclear cells (PBMCs), taken at new diagnosis, from a patient treated with antithyroid drugs. This receptor was taken from a woman aged 30 to 39 with Graves disease. The CDR3, as DNA: TGTGCCAGTAGCATGTGGCAGTTGAACACTGAAGCTTTCTTT. Translating it yields CASSMWQLNTEAFF.